These 9 T cell receptor beta chains originate from one sample sequenced in a study of cytomegalovirus exposure and HLA in healthy donors. Amplification used 60 Vbeta primers and 13 Jbeta primers. Clones were sequenced by immunoSEQ multiplex PCR, and TCRdb holds only the in-frame ones, with some missing. The sample shows 150,000 to 200,000 clones, less than 90% of them seen only once. Sequencing was performed on PBMCs. The receptors here all came from a woman aged 45-65 years in good health and CMV-seropositive.

This rearrangement joins TRBV30 to TRBJ2-7; no clear D gene. Germline-derived CDR1 and CDR2 are GTSNPN and SVGIG (reference sequence). The CDR3 is 15 residues long. The ends were cut back, 3 bases at V and 0 bases at J, with 15 bases in the middle. The CDR3 region is CAWSSLEKSSYEQYF. CDR3 nucleotide sequence: TGTGCCTGGAGCTCCCTGGAGAAGAGCTCCTACGAGCAGTACTTC.

This chain connects TRBV4-1 to TRBJ1-1; D may be TRBD1 (6 bases). The ends were cut back, 3 bases at V and 3 bases at J, with 23 bases in the middle. Germline loops: CDR1 MGHRA, CDR2 YSYEKL. This CDR3 is 18 amino acids long. CDR3 DNA sequence: TGCGCCAGCAGCCACCAAAAGGAGGTACGTAACAGGGACACTGAAGCTTTCTTT. It codes for CASSHQKEVRNRDTEAFF.

The V and J genes are TRBV5-5 and TRBJ2-3, with TRBD2 identical over 8 bases. CDR1 is SGHKS, CDR2 YYEKEE, per germline (reference sequence). The CDR3 consists of 14 residues. Trimming removed 7 bases from V and 4 bases from J; junction bases left unmatched: 8. The CDR3 bases are TGTGCCAGCGGTCGAGCGGGAGCCCCAGATACGCAGTATTTT. Protein sequence: CASGRAGAPDTQYF.

A single count supports this clone. The CDR3 region has the DNA TGTGCCAGTAGCACCGGACAGGGAGTTATTCTTGGCTACACCTTC. It codes for CASSTGQGVILGYTF. The gene calls are TRBV19 and TRBJ1-2, with 8 bases that match TRBD1. Germline V lookup: CDR1 LNHDA, CDR2 SQIVND (reference sequence). Trimming at V came to 6 bases and at J to 7 bases, leaving 13 bases not matched to a gene. The CDR3 loop spans 15 amino acids.

This clone was recorded once. The rearrangement links TRBV6-6 to TRBJ1-5; D gene ambiguous. The CDR3 is 14 amino acids. Looked up from germline, CDR1 is MNHNY and CDR2 is SVGAGI (reference sequence). Trimming pared 0 bases from V and 5 bases from J, leaving 8 bases between. DNA for the CDR3: TGTGCCAGCAGTTACTCGAATCGCGATCAGCCCCAGCATTTT. Protein sequence: CASSYSNRDQPQHF.

The rearrangement links TRBV7-2 to TRBJ2-3; D gene ambiguous. This CDR3 has 13 residues. Germline V gene lookup returns CDR1 SGHTA and CDR2 FQGNSA. The germline V and J ends were trimmed by 5 bases and 4 bases, with 10 bases remaining between them. CDR3 coding DNA: TGTGCCAGCAGCCCTTCTACGGCAGATACGCAGTATTTT. Its translation: CASSPSTADTQYF.

The rearrangement uses TRBV6-1 and TRBJ2-2; perhaps TRBD2 as D (7 bases). CDR1 is MNHNS and CDR2 is SASEGT in the germline V gene. Trimming shortened V by 3 bases and J by 0 bases, and 14 bases separated the two germline ends. This CDR3 spans 17 amino acids. CDR3 region: CASSERGGSTNTGELFF. CDR3 DNA: TGTGCCAGCAGTGAGAGGGGGGGATCCACGAACACCGGGGAGCTGTTTTTT.

The rearrangement joins TRBV28 to TRBJ2-7; D is unresolved. V lost 11 bases, J lost 0 bases, and 11 bases lay in between. Germline CDR1 reads MDHEN; CDR2 reads SYDVKM. CDR3 length equals 12 residues. The CDR3 region is CAHTRSSYEQYF. CDR3 nucleotide sequence: TGTGCCCACACGAGGAGCTCCTACGAGCAGTACTTC.

This clone was seen just once. This chain links TRBV6-4 with TRBJ1-1; 7 bases agree with TRBD1. V lost 0 bases to trimming and J lost 11 bases; unmatched junction nucleotides: 3. Per germline, CDR1 MRHNA and CDR2 SNTAGT. This CDR3 region has 12 residues. The CDR3 bases are TGTGCCAGCAGTGACTCGACAGGGACCGCTTTCTTT. Translating it yields CASSDSTGTAFF.